The 14 T cell receptor beta chains below come from one sample, sequenced in a study. MiXCR was run by TCRdb on the 5' RACE reads, yielding one entry per CDR3 protein. Found here are fewer than 50,000 distinct CDR3 sequences, around a fifth of them singletons; the top ten hold 3.5% to 4.5%. Treg sorting used a CD4+CD25+CD127-/low gate. Sequenced input: Tregs sorted from a lymph node. The receptor source for this set is a female donor with breast cancer.

The chain combines TRBV18 with TRBJ1-3; no clear D. Trimming pared 4 bases from V and 0 bases from J, leaving 13 bases between. The CDR3 loop spans 16 amino acids. CDR1 is KGHSH, CDR2 LQKENI, per germline. The CDR3 DNA reads TGTGCCAGCTCACACTCGGGATTGAGCTCTGGAAACACCATATATTTT. Protein product: CASSHSGLSSGNTIYF.

Turning to this clonotype: A much more abundant neighbour one base away suggests this may be a read error. The chain couples TRBV5-1 to TRBJ1-1; no firm D call. This CDR3 contains 14 residues. Germline V CDR1 and CDR2: SGHRS, YFSETQ. The CDR3 reads CTSSLDGVGTEAFF. The CDR3 bases are TGCACCAGCAGCCTCGACGGGGTTGGCACTGAAGCTTTCTTT. The full variable domain, rest sourced from reference TRBV5-1 and TRBJ1-1, is KAGVTQTPRYLIKTRGQQVTLSCSPISGHRSVSWYQQTPGQGLQFLFEYFSETQRNKGNFPGRFSGRQFSNSRSEMNVSTLELGDSALYLCTSSLDGVGTEAFFGQGTRLTVV.

At least ten counts were recorded for this clonotype. This chain joins TRBV5-4 and TRBJ1-2, with D perhaps TRBD1 (6 bases). V lost 0 bases, J lost 7 bases, and 22 bases lay in between. CDR1 and CDR2 (germline): SGHNT, YYREEE (reference sequence). The CDR3 has 17 amino acids. The CDR3 here is CASSLDTITGHLRGYTF. The DNA of the CDR3 is TGTGCCAGCAGCTTGGACACCATAACAGGGCACCTTCGTGGCTACACCTTC.

The rearrangement links TRBV12-3 or TRBV12-4 to TRBJ1-1; D might be TRBD1 (6 bases). Between the trimmed V and J ends, which lost 5 bases and 5 bases, there was a span of 18 bases. This CDR3 is built from 15 residues. The CDR3 nucleotides read TGTGCCAGCAGTGGGGGGCCGGGGGCGGCGACTGAAGCTTTCTTT. This translates into CASSGGPGAATEAFF.

CDR3 coding DNA: TGCGCCAGCAGCTTGGGGGACACCTCCTACGAGCAGTACTTC. Residues: CASSLGDTSYEQYF. The chain combines TRBV5-1 with TRBJ2-7; the D gene is possibly TRBD1 (6 bases). Germline V lookup: CDR1 SGHRS, CDR2 YFSETQ. V lost 0 bases, J lost 0 bases, and 7 bases lay in between. The CDR3 has 14 residues.

This clonotype has just one count. One base away lies a much larger clone, so this may be a sequencing read error. This sequence joins TRBV4-1 and TRBJ2-1; D unclear. The CDR3 length is 13 residues. Per germline, CDR1 MGHRA and CDR2 YSYEKL. CDR3 amino acids: CTSSPSRSGEQFF. CDR3 in DNA: TGCACCAGCAGCCCTTCTAGGTCCGGCGAGCAGTTCTTC.

This clonotype was seen repeatedly, ten times or more. J is TRBJ2-5 and V is TRBV5-1; unclear D gene. CDR1 is SGHRS, CDR2 YFSETQ, per germline. The CDR3 loop spans 16 amino acids. The ends were cut back, 0 bases at V and 0 bases at J, with 12 bases in the middle. CDR3 DNA: TGCGCCAGCAGCTTGGCCCGACACTTGTACCAAGAGACCCAGTACTTC. Encoded protein: CASSLARHLYQETQYF. The variable domain in full, completed from reference TRBV5-1 and TRBJ2-5, reads KAGVTQTPRYLIKTRGQQVTLSCSPISGHRSVSWYQQTPGQGLQFLFEYFSETQRNKGNFPGRFSGRQFSNSRSEMNVSTLELGDSALYLCASSLARHLYQETQYFGPGTRLLVL.

V is TRBV29-1 and J is TRBJ1-1, with D hard to call. The CDR3 totals 14 residues. Germline lookup yields CDR1 SQVTM and CDR2 ANQGSEA. V lost 2 bases to trimming and J lost 4 bases, with 14 bases between them. The DNA for the CDR3 is TGCAGCGTTGAACGTTACAGCGTTGGCACTGAAGCTTTCTTT. The encoded protein is CSVERYSVGTEAFF.

This clonotype was seen a handful of times. The rearrangement uses TRBV7-9 and TRBJ2-1; D might be TRBD1 (5 bases). The CDR3 runs 14 residues. The V end lost 5 bases, the J end lost 2 bases, and 10 bases lay between the germline ends. CDR1 and CDR2 from the germline V gene are SEHNR and FQNEAQ (reference sequence). The DNA for the CDR3 is TGTGCCAGCAGCGGGGCTCACACCTACAATGAGCAGTTCTTC. Residues: CASSGAHTYNEQFF.

This clonotype was seen repeatedly, ten times or more. At one of its ends the junction is not consistent with the germline gene, which may arise from a read error. The CDR3 spells CASSLFILREGGRDF. In DNA, the CDR3 is TGTGCCAGCAGCTTATTCATTCTCCGTGAGGGCGGTAGGGACTTC. The chain combines TRBV7-9 with TRBJ2-1, with a possible D match to TRBD2 (5 bases). Germline-derived CDR1 and CDR2 are SEHNR and FQNEAQ (reference sequence). The CDR3 is made up of 15 amino acids. The variable domain in full, completed from reference TRBV7-9 and TRBJ2-1, reads DTGVSQNPRHKITKRGQNVTFRCDPISEHNRLYWYRQTLGQGPEFLTYFQNEAQLEKSRLLSDRFSAERPKGSFSTLEIQRTEQGDSAMYLCASSLFILREGGRDFGPGTRLTVL.

This clonotype was seen repeatedly, ten times or more. V usage is TRBV27 and J usage is TRBJ1-1; perhaps TRBD1 as D (5 bases). This CDR3 contains 17 residues. Germline CDR1 and CDR2: MNHEY and SMNVEV (reference sequence). Trimming took off 5 bases at V and 0 bases at J, with 19 bases between the two ends. This CDR3 is CASSPLGGTRMNTEAFF. The CDR3 DNA reads as TGTGCCAGCAGTCCGCTGGGGGGGACTAGAATGAACACTGAAGCTTTCTTT.

The V and J genes are TRBV3-1 and TRBJ2-1; D gene unclear. From germline, CDR1 is LGHDT and CDR2 YNNKEL (reference sequence). This CDR3 is 15 amino acids long. Between the trimmed V and J ends, which lost 0 bases and 2 bases, there was a span of 8 bases. CDR3 residues: CASSQDALPYNEQFF. The CDR3 DNA reads TGTGCCAGCAGCCAAGATGCACTCCCCTACAATGAGCAGTTCTTC.

This clonotype is categorized as medium-sized (0.01 to 0.1%). This sequence joins TRBV12-3 or TRBV12-4 and TRBJ2-3; the D gene could be TRBD1 or TRBD2 (5 bases each). The V gene lost 7 bases and the J gene lost 5 bases, with 13 bases spanning the gap. The CDR3 is made up of 13 amino acids. The CDR3 region is CASNPSRGDTQYF. In nucleotides, the CDR3 is TGTGCCAGCAATCCCTCGAGGGGAGATACGCAGTATTTT.

This clonotype has more than one count but fewer than ten. The genes are TRBV30 and TRBJ1-5, with no clear D. The V and J ends lost 5 bases and 0 bases respectively, with 14 bases between them. CDR3 length equals 15 residues. Germline CDR1 GTSNPN, CDR2 SVGIG (reference sequence). CDR3 region: CAWSPDGYSNQPQHF. CDR3 bases: TGTGCCTGGTCCCCGGACGGTTATAGCAATCAGCCCCAGCATTTT.